This T cell receptor beta chain came from a study of T cell repertoires in ileal Crohn's disease. Study in general: All patients had surgery for stricturing (61%) or penetrating (around 39%) disease.

Per sample, roughly 530 nanograms of biopsy DNA were TCRB immunosequenced. Data came from immunoSEQ multiplex PCR; TCRdb stores just in-frame clones and leaves some out. The table has tens of thousands of clones, roughly 81% seen once. Regarding this clone: Antigen unknown.

Germline CDR1 reads SGHRS; CDR2 reads YFSETQ. Trimming took 1 base from V and 4 from J, leaving 6 bases between them. The CDR3 sequence is 13 residues long. Regarding the study as a whole: Sorted CD8 T cells held more high-frequency clones than CD4. Clonal expansions were more frequent in active smokers than non-smokers at surgery.

The chain joins TRBV5-1 to TRBJ1-3, with no clear D. The source is an adult with Crohn's disease. Input material: ileal tissue. CDR3 nucleotides: TGCGCCAGCAGCTTGACGCGGGGAAACACCATATATTTT. Protein product: CASSLTRGNTIYF.